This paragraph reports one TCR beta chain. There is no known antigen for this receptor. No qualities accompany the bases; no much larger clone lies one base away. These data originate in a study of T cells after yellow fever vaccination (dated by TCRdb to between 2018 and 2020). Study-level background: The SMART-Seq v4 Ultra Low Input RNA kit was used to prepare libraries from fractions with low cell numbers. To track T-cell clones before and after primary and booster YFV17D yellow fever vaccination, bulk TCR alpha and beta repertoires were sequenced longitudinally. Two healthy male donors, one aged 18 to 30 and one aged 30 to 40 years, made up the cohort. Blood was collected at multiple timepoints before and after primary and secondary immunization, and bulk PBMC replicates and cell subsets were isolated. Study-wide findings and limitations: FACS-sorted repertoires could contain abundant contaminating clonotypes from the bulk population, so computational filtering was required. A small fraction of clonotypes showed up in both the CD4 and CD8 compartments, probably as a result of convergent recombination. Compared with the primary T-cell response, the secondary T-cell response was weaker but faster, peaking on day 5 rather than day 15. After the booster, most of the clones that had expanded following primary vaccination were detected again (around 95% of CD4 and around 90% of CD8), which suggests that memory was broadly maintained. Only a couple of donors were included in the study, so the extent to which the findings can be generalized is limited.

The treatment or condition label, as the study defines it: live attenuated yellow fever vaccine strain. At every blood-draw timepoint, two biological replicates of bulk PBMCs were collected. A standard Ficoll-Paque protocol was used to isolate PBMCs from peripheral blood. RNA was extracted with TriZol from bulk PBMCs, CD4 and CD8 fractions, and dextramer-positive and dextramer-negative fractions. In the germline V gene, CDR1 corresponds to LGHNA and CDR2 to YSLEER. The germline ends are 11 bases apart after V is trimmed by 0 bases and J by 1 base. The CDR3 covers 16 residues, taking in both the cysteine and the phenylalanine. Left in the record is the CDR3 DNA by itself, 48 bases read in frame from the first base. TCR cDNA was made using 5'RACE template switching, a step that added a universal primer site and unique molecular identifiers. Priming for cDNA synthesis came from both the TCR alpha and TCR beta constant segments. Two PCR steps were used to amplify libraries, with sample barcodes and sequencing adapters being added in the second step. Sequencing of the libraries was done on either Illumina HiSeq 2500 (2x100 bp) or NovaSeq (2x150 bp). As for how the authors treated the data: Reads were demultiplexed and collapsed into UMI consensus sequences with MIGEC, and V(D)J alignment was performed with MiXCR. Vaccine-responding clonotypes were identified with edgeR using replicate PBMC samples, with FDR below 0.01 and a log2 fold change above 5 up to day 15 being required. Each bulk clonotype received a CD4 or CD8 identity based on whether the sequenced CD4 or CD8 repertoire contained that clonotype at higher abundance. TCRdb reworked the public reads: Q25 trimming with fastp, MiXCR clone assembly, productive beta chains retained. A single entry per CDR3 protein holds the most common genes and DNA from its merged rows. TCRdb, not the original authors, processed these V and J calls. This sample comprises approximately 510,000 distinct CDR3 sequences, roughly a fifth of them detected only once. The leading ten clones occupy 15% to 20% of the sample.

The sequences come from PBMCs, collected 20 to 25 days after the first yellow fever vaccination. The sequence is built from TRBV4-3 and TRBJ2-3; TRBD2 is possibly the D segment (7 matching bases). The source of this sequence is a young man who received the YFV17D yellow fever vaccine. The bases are TGCGCCAGCAGCCAAGATCCCGGGGGGCGCACAGATACGCAGTATTTT. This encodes CASSQDPGGRTDTQYF.